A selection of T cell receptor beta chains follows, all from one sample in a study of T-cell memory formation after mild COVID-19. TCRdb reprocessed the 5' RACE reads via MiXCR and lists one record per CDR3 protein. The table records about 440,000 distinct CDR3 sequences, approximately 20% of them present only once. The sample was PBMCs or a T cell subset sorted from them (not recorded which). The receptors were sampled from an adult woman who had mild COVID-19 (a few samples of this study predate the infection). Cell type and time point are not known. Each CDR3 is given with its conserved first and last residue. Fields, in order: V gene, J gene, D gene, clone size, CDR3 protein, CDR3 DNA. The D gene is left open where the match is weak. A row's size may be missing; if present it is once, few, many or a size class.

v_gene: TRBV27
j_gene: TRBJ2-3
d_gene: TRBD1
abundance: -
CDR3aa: CASRKGDRFTDTQYF
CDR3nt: TGTGCCAGCAGGAAGGGGGACAGGTTCACAGATACGCAGTATTTT

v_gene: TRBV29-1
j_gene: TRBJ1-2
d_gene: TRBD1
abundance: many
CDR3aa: CSDRQGDGYTF
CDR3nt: TGCAGCGACAGACAGGGAGATGGCTACACCTTC

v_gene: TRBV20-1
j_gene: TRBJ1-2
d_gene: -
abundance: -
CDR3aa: CSAPTQLNYGYTF
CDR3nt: TGCAGTGCCCCGACGCAACTTAACTATGGCTACACCTTC

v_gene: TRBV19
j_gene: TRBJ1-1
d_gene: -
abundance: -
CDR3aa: CASSIRRGSPEAFF
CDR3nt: TGTGCCAGTAGTATAAGAAGGGGATCGCCTGAAGCTTTCTTT

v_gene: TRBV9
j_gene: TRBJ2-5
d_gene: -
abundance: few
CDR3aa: CASSVAGEGETQYF
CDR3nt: TGTGCCAGCAGCGTAGCAGGGGAGGGAGAGACCCAGTACTTC

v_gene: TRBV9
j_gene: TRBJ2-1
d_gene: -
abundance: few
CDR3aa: CASSVDGGAGNEQFF
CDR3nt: TGTGCCAGCAGCGTAGATGGGGGGGCTGGAAATGAGCAGTTCTTC

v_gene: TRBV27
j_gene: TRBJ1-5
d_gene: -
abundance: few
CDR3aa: CASSFRGGQPQHF
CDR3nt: TGTGCCAGCAGTTTCCGGGGGGGACAGCCCCAGCATTTT

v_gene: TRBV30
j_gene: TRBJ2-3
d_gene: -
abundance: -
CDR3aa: CAWSVLPGAGTRDTQYF
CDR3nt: TGTGCCTGGAGTGTACTTCCCGGGGCGGGCACACGAGATACGCAGTATTTT

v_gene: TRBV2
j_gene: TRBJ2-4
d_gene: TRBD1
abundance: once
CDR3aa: CASSRDRGYGIQYF
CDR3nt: TGTGCCAGCAGTCGGGACAGGGGTTACGGCATTCAGTACTTC

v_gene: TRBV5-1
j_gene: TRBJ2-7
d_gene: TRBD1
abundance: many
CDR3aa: CASSDSGTGSYEQYF
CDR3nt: TGCGCCAGCAGCGATTCCGGGACAGGGTCCTACGAGCAGTACTTC

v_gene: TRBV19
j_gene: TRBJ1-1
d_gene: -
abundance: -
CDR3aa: CASSTRTNTEAFF
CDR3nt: TGTGCCAGTAGTACGAGGACAAACACTGAAGCTTTCTTT

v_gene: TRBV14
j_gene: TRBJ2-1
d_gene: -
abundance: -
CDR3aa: CASSQDTGRDLYNEQFF
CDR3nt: TGTGCCAGCAGCCAAGATACGGGGCGGGACCTCTACAATGAGCAGTTCTTC

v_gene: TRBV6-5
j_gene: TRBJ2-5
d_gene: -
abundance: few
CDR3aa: CASSYSRPPRQETQYF
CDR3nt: TGTGCCAGCAGTTACTCCCGGCCCCCCCGCCAAGAGACCCAGTACTTC

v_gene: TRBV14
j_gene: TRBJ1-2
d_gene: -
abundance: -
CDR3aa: CASSQYAGTTNYGYTF
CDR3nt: TGTGCCAGCAGCCAATATGCGGGAACTACTAACTATGGCTACACCTTC

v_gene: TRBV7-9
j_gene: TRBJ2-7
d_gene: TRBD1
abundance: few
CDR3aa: CASSHQVGQSYEQYF
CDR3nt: TGTGCCAGCAGCCATCAAGTGGGACAGAGTTACGAGCAGTACTTC

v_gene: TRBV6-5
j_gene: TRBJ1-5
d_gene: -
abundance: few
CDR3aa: CASTLGGAHQPQHF
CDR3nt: TGTGCCAGCACCCTTGGAGGGGCCCATCAGCCCCAGCATTTT

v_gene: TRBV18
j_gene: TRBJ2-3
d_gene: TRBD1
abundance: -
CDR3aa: CASSPPGQGRDTQYF
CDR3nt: TGTGCCAGCTCACCACCGGGACAGGGAAGAGATACGCAGTATTTT

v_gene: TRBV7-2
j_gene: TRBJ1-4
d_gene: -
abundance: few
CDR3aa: CASSLEAGRGEKLFF
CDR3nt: TGTGCCAGCAGCTTAGAGGCAGGGCGGGGTGAAAAACTGTTTTTT

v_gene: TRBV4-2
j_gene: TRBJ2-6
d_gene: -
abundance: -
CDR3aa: CASSQGHARSGANVLTF
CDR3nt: TGTGCCAGCAGCCAGGGACACGCACGCTCTGGGGCCAACGTCCTGACTTTC

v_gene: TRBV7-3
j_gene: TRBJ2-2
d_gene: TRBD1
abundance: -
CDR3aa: CASSSGTGYMAGELFF
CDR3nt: TGTGCCAGCAGTTCCGGGACAGGGTATATGGCCGGGGAGCTGTTTTTT

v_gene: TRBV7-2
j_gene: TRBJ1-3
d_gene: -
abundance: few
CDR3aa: CASSLARSGSGNTIYF
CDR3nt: TGTGCCAGCAGCTTAGCGAGATCGGGGTCGGGAAACACCATATATTTT

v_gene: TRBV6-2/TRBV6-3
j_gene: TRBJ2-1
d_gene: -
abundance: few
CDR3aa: CASTHSGRNEQFF
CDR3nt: TGTGCCAGCACCCATAGCGGTCGGAATGAGCAGTTCTTC

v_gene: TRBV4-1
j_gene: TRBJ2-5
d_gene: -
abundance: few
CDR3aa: CASSQGGEETQYF
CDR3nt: TGCGCCAGCAGCCAAGGCGGAGAAGAGACCCAGTACTTC

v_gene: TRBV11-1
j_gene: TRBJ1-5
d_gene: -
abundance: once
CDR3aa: CASSPRSIPLGSNQPQHF
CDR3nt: TGTGCCAGCAGCCCGAGGTCAATTCCCTTAGGAAGCAATCAGCCCCAGCATTTT

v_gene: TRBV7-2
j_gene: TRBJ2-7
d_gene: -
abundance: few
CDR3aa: CASSQGGGVSPHEQYF
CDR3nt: TGTGCCAGCAGCCAAGGCGGAGGGGTCAGCCCCCACGAGCAGTACTTC

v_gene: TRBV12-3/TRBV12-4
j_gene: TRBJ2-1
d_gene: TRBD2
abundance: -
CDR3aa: CASSFGSGSGMYEQFF
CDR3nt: TGTGCCAGCAGTTTTGGTAGCGGGAGCGGAATGTATGAGCAGTTCTTC